This T cell receptor beta chain was documented in a study of blood T cell repertoires in COVID-19. Across the whole study: Nucleic acid was either cDNA or gDNA, and it came from T cells, B-cell-depleted T cells, or PBMCs.

Sequencing used immunoSEQ multiplex PCR; TCRdb keeps in-frame clones, though not all of them. Among 200,000 to 250,000 clones listed, more than 75% were seen once. V was trimmed by 5 bases and J by 0 bases, leaving 5 bases between them. This CDR3 has 12 amino acids. Germline values: CDR1 MNHEY, CDR2 SVGEGT. Adults between roughly 18 and 95 years of age took part from about 24 US areas. Cohort 3 recovered donors had two negative PCRs, clearance, or symptom resolution. The clonotype was recovered from a woman aged 50 to 60 who had recovered from COVID-19. The gene calls are TRBV6-2 or TRBV6-3 and TRBJ2-7; D remains unclear. Sequenced: PBMCs or T cells enriched from blood (not recorded which). The CDR3 sequence: CASSGSSYEQYF. As DNA, the CDR3 is TGTGCCAGCAGTGGTAGCTCCTACGAGCAGTACTTC.